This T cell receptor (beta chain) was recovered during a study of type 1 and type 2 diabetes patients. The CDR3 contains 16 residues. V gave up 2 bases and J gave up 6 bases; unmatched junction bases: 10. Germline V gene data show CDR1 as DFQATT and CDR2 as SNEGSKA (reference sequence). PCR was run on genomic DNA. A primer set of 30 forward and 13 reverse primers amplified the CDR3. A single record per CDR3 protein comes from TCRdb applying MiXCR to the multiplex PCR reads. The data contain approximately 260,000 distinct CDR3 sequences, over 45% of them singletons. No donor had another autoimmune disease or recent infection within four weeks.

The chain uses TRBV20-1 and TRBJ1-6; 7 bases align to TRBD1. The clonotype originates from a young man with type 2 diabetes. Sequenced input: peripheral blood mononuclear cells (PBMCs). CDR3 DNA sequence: TGCAGTGCTAGACCGATGCTCCGGGACAGTAATTCACCCCTCCACTTT. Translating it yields CSARPMLRDSNSPLHF.